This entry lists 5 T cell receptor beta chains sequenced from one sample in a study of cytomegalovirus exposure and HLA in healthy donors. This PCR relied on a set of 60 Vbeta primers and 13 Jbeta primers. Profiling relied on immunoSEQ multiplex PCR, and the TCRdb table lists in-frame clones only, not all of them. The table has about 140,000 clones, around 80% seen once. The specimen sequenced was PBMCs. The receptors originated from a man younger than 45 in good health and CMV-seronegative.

As DNA, the CDR3 is TGTGCCAGCAGCCACGGCGTATCGGTCCCGGGAGGCACTGAAGCTTTCTTT. Protein: CASSHGVSVPGGTEAFF. The chain has TRBV7-9 and TRBJ1-1; D is unclear. V was shortened by 5 bases and J by 4 bases, with 23 bases between the two germline ends. The CDR3 has 17 residues. In germline, CDR1 is SEHNR, CDR2 FQNEAQ (reference sequence).

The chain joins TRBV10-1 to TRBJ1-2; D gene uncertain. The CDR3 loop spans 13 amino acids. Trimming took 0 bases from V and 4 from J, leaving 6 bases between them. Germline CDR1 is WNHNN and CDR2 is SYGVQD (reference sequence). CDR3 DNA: TGCGCCAGCAGTGAGTCGAAGAGCTATGGCTACACCTTC. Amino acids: CASSESKSYGYTF.

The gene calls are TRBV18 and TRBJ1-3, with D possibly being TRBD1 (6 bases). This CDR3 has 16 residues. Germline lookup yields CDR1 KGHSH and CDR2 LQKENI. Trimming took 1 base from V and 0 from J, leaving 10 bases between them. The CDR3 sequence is CASSPRDISSGNTIYF. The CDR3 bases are TGTGCCAGCTCACCACGGGACATCAGCTCTGGAAACACCATATATTTT.

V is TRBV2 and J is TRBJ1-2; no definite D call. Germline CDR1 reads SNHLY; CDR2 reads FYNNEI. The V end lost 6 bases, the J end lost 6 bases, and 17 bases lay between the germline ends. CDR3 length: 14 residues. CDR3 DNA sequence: TGTGCCAGCAGCCAAAAGGTCACGGGGAATGGCTACACCTTC. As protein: CASSQKVTGNGYTF.

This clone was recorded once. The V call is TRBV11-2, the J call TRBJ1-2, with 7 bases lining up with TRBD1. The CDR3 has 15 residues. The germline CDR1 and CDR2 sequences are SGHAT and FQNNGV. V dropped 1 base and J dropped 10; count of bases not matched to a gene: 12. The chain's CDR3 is CASSLVRYDEGAYTF. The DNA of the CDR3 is TGTGCCAGCAGCTTAGTTCGGTATGATGAGGGGGCCTACACCTTC.